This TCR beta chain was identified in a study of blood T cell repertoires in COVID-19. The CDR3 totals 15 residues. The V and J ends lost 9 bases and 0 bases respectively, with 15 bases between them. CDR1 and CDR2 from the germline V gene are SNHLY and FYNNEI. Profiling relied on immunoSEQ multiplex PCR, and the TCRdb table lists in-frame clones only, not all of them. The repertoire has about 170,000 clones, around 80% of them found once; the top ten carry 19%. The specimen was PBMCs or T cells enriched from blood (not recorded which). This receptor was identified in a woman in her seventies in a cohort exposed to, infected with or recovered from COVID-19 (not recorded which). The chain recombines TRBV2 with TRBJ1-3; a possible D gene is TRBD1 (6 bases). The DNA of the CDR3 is TGTGCCAGTTTACAGGGCACTTACTCTGGAAACACCATATATTTT. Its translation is CASLQGTYSGNTIYF.